This TCR beta chain was obtained from a study of T-cell memory formation after mild COVID-19. Study outcomes and limitations: Whereas later expanders leaned CD4+, clones contracting day 15 to 85 showed a balanced CD4/CD8 makeup. Prior to infection, memory already included some responding clones, suggesting cross-reactive memory joined. Clonal second-wave expansions that peaked on day 37 had unconfirmed SARS-CoV-2 specificity.

Constant-segment primers were used for 5'RACE, and the resulting TCR alpha and TCR beta cDNA libraries carried sample barcodes and UMIs. A single record per CDR3 protein comes from TCRdb applying MiXCR to the 5' RACE reads. The table lists more than 200,000 distinct CDR3 sequences, 15% to 20% of them singletons, with approximately 3.6% in the top ten. The sample holds a few counts of this clonotype. What it binds is unknown. Losses at the gene ends were 5 bases for V and 5 bases for J; bases not matched to a gene: 8. The germline gives CDR1 MGHRA, CDR2 YSYEKL. This CDR3 comprises 15 residues. The chain combines TRBV4-1 with TRBJ1-1; 10 bases align to TRBD1. The material sequenced was PBMCs or a T cell subset sorted from them (not recorded which). This TCR was recovered from a man between 18 and 35 years old who had mild COVID-19 (a few samples of this study predate the infection). Cell type and time point are not known. As DNA, the CDR3 is TGCGCCAGCAGCAAGCCGGGACAGGGGCGGACTGAAGCTTTCTTT. This codes for CASSKPGQGRTEAFF.